There are a few counts of the clone carrying this T cell receptor (beta chain). The sample belongs to a study of early T cells in non-severe SARS-CoV-2 infection. The CDR3 sequence is 14 residues long. The V and J ends lost 2 bases and 5 bases respectively, with 15 bases between them. Looked up from germline, CDR1 is DFQATT and CDR2 is SNEGSKA (reference sequence). TCRdb re-analysed the 5' RACE reads in MiXCR, keeping a single row per CDR3 protein. The sample yields about 61,000 distinct CDR3 sequences, about 9.3% seen once. This clonotype was obtained from an adult who was a healthcare worker with PCR-confirmed SARS-CoV-2 infection or an uninfected control (not recorded which). Material: whole blood. This rearrangement joins TRBV20-1 to TRBJ1-1; a possible D gene is TRBD1 (6 bases). CDR3 DNA: TGCAGTGCTAGAAAAGGGGGGGTGAGGACTGAAGCTTTCTTT. It specifies CSARKGGVRTEAFF.